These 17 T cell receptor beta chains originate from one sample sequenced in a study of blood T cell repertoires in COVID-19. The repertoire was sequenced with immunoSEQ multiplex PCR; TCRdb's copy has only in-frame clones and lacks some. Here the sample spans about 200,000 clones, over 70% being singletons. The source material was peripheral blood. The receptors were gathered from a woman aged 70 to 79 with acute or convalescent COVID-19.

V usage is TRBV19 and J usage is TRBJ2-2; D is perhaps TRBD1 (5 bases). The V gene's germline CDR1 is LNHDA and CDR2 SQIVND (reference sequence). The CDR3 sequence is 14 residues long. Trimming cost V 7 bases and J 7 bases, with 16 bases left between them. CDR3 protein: CASTAPGIIGELFF. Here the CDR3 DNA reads TGTGCCAGTACCGCTCCAGGGATAATCGGGGAGCTGTTTTTT.

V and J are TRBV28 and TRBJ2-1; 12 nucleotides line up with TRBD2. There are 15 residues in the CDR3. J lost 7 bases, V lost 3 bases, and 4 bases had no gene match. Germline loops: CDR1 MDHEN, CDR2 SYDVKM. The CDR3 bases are TGTGCCAGCAGTTTGTACGGACTAGCGGGGAATGAGCAGTTCTTC. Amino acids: CASSLYGLAGNEQFF.

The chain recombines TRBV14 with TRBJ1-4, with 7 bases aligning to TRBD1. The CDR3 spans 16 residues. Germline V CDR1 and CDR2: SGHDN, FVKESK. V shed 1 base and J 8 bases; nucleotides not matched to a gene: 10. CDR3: CASSQVGQAVPEKLFF. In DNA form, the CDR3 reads TGTGCCAGCAGCCAAGTTGGACAGGCGGTCCCCGAAAAACTGTTTTTT.

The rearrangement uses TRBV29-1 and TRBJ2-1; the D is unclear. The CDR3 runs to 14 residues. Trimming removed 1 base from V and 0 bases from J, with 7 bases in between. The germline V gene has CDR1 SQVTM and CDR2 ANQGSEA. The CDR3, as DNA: TGCAGCGTTGAAGGTAGCCTCTCCTACAATGAGCAGTTCTTC. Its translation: CSVEGSLSYNEQFF.

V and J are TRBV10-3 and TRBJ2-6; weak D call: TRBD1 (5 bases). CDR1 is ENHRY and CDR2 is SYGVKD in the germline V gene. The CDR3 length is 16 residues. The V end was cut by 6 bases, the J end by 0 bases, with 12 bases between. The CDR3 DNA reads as TGTGCCATCAGGGCAGGGCTCTTCTCTGGGGCCAACGTCCTGACTTTC. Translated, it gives CAIRAGLFSGANVLTF.

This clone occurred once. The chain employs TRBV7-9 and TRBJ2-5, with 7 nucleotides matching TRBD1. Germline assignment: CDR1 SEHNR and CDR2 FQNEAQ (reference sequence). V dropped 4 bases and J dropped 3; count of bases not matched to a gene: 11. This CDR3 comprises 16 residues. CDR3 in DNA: TGTGCCAGCAGCTCAGTGGGGCTCACAGGGGAAGAGACCCAGTACTTC. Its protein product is CASSSVGLTGEETQYF.

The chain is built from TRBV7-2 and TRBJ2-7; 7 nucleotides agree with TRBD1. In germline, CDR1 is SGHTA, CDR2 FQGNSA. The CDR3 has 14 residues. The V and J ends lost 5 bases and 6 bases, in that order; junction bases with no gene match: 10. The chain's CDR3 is CASSPRRQGSEQYF. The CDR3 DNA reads TGTGCCAGCAGCCCACGCCGACAGGGAAGCGAGCAGTACTTC.

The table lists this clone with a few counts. The CDR3 loop reads CSVFGAGTSYNEQFF. For the CDR3, the DNA is TGCAGCGTCTTCGGGGCGGGAACTTCCTACAATGAGCAGTTCTTC. The chain recombines TRBV29-1 with TRBJ2-1; weak D call: TRBD2 (6 bases). Germline V gene lookup returns CDR1 SQVTM and CDR2 ANQGSEA. The CDR3 runs 15 residues. The V and J ends lost 6 bases and 1 base respectively, with 16 bases between them.

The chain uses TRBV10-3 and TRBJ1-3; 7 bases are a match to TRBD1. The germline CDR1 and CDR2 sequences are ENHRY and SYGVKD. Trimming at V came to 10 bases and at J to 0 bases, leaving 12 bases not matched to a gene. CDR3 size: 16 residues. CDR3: CATGATGTSSGNTIYF. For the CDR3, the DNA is TGTGCCACGGGTGCGACAGGGACTTCCTCTGGAAACACCATATATTTT.

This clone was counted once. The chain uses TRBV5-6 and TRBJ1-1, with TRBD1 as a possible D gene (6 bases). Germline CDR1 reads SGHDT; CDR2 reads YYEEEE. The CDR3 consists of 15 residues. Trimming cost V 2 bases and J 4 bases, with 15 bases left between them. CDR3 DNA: TGTGCCAGCAGCTTACTCGGGAAGGGGGTCACTGAAGCTTTCTTT. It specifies CASSLLGKGVTEAFF. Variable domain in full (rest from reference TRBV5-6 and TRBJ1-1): DAGVTQSPTHLIKTRGQQVTLRCSPKSGHDTVSWYQQALGQGPQFIFQYYEEEERQRGNFPDRFSGHQFPNYSSELNVNALLLGDSALYLCASSLLGKGVTEAFFGQGTRLTVV.

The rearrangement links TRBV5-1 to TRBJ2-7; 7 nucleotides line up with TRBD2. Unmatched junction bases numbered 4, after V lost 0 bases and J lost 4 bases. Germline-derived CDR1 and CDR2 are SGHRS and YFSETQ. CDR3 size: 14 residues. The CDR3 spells CASSLVGGSYEQYF. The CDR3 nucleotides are TGCGCCAGCAGCTTGGTAGGCGGGAGTTACGAGCAGTACTTC.

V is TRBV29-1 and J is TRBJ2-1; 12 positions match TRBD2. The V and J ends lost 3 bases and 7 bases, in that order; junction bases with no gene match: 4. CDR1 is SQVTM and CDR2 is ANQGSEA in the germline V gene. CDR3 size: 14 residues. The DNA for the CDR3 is TGCAGCGTTGAGTTGCTAGCGGGAGGGAATGAGCAGTTCTTC. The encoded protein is CSVELLAGGNEQFF.

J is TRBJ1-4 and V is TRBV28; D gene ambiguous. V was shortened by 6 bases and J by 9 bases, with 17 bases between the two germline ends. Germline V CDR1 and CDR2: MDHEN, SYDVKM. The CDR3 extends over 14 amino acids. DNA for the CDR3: TGTGCCAGCAGCCAGACAAGGAAGGCTCAAAAACTGTTTTTT. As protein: CASSQTRKAQKLFF.

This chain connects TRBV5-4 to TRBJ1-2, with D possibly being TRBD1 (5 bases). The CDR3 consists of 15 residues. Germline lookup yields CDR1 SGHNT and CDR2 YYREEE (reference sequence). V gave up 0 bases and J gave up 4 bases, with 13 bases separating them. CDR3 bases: TGTGCCAGCAGCTTGGGGTTAGACAGCGTCTATGGCTACACCTTC. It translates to CASSLGLDSVYGYTF. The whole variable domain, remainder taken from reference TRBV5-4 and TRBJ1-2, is ETGVTQSPTHLIKTRGQQVTLRCSSQSGHNTVSWYQQALGQGPQFIFQYYREEENGRGNFPPRFSGLQFPNYSSELNVNALELDDSALYLCASSLGLDSVYGYTFGSGTRLTVV.

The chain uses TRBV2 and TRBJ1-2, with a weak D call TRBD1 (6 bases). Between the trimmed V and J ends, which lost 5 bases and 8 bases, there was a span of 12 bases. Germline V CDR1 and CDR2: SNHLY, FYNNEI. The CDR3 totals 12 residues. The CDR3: CASSPTGTGYTF. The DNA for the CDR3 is TGTGCCAGCAGTCCTACAGGGACGGGCTACACCTTC.

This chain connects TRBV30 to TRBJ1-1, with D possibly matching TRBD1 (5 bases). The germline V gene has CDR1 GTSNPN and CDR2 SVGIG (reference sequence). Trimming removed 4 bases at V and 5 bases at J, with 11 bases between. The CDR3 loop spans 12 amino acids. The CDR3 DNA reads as TGTGCCTGGACCGACAGTTGGACTGAAGCTTTCTTT. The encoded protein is CAWTDSWTEAFF. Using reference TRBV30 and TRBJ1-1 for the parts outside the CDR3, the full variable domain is SQTIHQWPATLVQPVGSPLSLECTVEGTSNPNLYWYRQAAGRGLQLLFYSVGIGQISSEVPQNLSASRPQDRQFILSSKKLLLSDSGFYLCAWTDSWTEAFFGQGTRLTVV.

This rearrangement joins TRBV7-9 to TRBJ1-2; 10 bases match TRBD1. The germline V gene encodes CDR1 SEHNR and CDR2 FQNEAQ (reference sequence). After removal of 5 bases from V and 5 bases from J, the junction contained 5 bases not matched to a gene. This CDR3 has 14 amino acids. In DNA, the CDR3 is TGTGCCAGCAGCCCTTCGGACAGGGGGTATGGCTACACCTTC. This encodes CASSPSDRGYGYTF.